This record looks at one T cell receptor (beta chain) sequence and its context. Antigen unknown. Sequencing was performed with immunoSEQ multiplex PCR; in TCRdb, only in-frame clones are kept and a portion is missing. Of approximately 170,000 clones listed, approximately 93% are singletons. CDR1 is SGHVS, CDR2 FQNEAQ, per germline. Unmatched junction bases numbered 3, after V lost 3 bases and J lost 4 bases. The CDR3 has 14 residues. The source of the sample is a study of T cell responses to AZD1222 COVID-19 vaccine. General study results and limits: With two AZD1222 doses given, Spike-specific TCR breadth and depth both rose. Every sample of the repertoires postdated the peak T cell response. Most donors were white British, females outnumbered males, and clonal diversity was possibly underestimated. Nearly half of spike-specific TCRs reportedly go after variant regions that carry no mutations.

The J gene is TRBJ2-1, the V gene TRBV7-8, with 7 bases aligning to TRBD1. The source was peripheral blood, collected on day 0 of AZD1222 vaccination. The receptor was derived from an adult in good health. The CDR3, as DNA: TGTGCCAGCAGCTTGTTGACAGGGTACAATGAGCAGTTCTTC. Encoded protein: CASSLLTGYNEQFF.